The 9 T cell receptor beta chains reported below all come from one sample, sequenced in a study of T-cell reconstitution after alpha-beta-depleted transplantation in children. Unique molecular identifiers were incorporated into the prepared TCRbeta library. TCRdb passed the PCR reads through MiXCR, listing each CDR3 protein once. Among some 500,000 distinct CDR3 sequences listed, approximately 16% were seen once. Here the sequenced sample was PBMCs from the stem cell graft donor, taken from the stem cell graft. These receptor sequences come from a human donor who donated a stem cell graft to a child with acute lymphoblastic leukemia.

The rearrangement joins TRBV7-7 to TRBJ2-1; TRBD2 agrees at 8 bases. The germline V gene has CDR1 SSHAT and CDR2 FNYEAQ (reference sequence). The V and J ends lost 5 bases and 5 bases, in that order; junction bases with no gene match: 14. This CDR3 is built from 17 residues. The CDR3 coding sequence is TGTGCCAGCAGCCCCGGGGGGAGCGGGAGCCATAACAATGAGCAGTTCTTC. It codes for CASSPGGSGSHNNEQFF. Full variable domain (missing parts from reference TRBV7-7 and TRBJ2-1): GAGVSQSPRYKVTKRGQDVTLRCDPISSHATLYWYQQALGQGPEFLTYFNYEAQPDKSGLPSDRFSAERPEGSISTLTIQRTEQRDSAMYRCASSPGGSGSHNNEQFFGPGTRLTVL.

The sample holds a few counts of this clonotype. This sequence joins TRBV20-1 and TRBJ2-2; D is unclear. The CDR3 runs to 15 residues. Germline values: CDR1 DFQATT, CDR2 SNEGSKA (reference sequence). V was trimmed by 0 bases and J by 3 bases, leaving 11 bases between them. CDR3 nucleotide sequence: TGCAGTGCTAGAGAGTCTCGACTCGACACCGGGGAGCTGTTTTTT. Translated: CSARESRLDTGELFF.

This clonotype appeared a few times. This rearrangement joins TRBV20-1 to TRBJ2-1; D may be TRBD1 (6 bases). The CDR3 is made up of 15 amino acids. The V gene lost 0 bases and the J gene lost 6 bases, with 15 bases spanning the gap. CDR1 is DFQATT, CDR2 SNEGSKA, per germline (reference sequence). The CDR3 protein is CSARDSVWGRNEQFF. The DNA for the CDR3 is TGCAGTGCTAGAGACTCAGTTTGGGGGCGCAATGAGCAGTTCTTC.

This chain connects TRBV10-3 to TRBJ2-7; the match to TRBD2 covers 9 bases. Germline V gene lookup returns CDR1 ENHRY and CDR2 SYGVKD. This CDR3 contains 16 residues. J lost 2 bases, V lost 0 bases, and 5 bases had no gene match. The CDR3 DNA is TGTGCCATCAGTGAGTCTGCTAGCGGGGTCCCCTACGAGCAGTACTTC. Translation: CAISESASGVPYEQYF.

A few counts support this clonotype. The V call is TRBV20-1, the J call TRBJ2-1; 9 nucleotides line up with TRBD2. The J segment lost 10 bases and the V segment lost 3 bases, leaving 7 bases of the junction unmatched. The CDR3 runs to 13 residues. Germline V lookup: CDR1 DFQATT, CDR2 SNEGSKA (reference sequence). Here the CDR3 reads CSASGLAGSEQFF. The CDR3 region has the DNA TGCAGTGCTAGTGGGCTAGCGGGAAGCGAGCAGTTCTTC.

This chain connects TRBV14 to TRBJ2-5; unclear D gene. The CDR3 covers 15 residues. With 0 bases removed from V and 5 bases from J, the gap between germline ends came to 13 bases. The germline CDR1 and CDR2 sequences are SGHDN and FVKESK. CDR3 amino acids: CASSQDLALDETQYF. CDR3 DNA sequence: TGTGCCAGCAGCCAAGATTTAGCCCTGGACGAGACCCAGTACTTC.

The rearrangement uses TRBV12-3 or TRBV12-4 and TRBJ1-2; a possible D gene is TRBD1 (5 bases). The CDR3 spans 17 residues. V was cut by 6 bases and J by 1 base, with 21 bases left in between. CDR3 region: CASSPSRGVEGNYGYTF. The CDR3, as DNA: TGTGCCAGCAGCCCTTCGAGAGGGGTTGAGGGTAACTATGGCTACACCTTC.

The chain is built from TRBV20-1 and TRBJ2-1; D unclear. V lost 3 bases to trimming and J lost 0 bases, with 9 bases between them. The CDR3 is 14 amino acids. Germline values: CDR1 DFQATT, CDR2 SNEGSKA (reference sequence). CDR3 sequence: CSASTESSYNEQFF. Written as DNA, the CDR3 is TGCAGTGCTAGTACGGAAAGCTCCTACAATGAGCAGTTCTTC.

The chain recombines TRBV3-1 with TRBJ2-1; D may be TRBD2 (5 bases). The CDR3 loop spans 14 amino acids. V lost 4 bases and J lost 3, with 10 bases in between. In germline, CDR1 is LGHDT, CDR2 YNNKEL (reference sequence). CDR3 sequence reads: CASSLAGHYNEQFF. CDR3 bases: TGTGCCAGCAGCCTGGCGGGTCACTACAATGAGCAGTTCTTC.